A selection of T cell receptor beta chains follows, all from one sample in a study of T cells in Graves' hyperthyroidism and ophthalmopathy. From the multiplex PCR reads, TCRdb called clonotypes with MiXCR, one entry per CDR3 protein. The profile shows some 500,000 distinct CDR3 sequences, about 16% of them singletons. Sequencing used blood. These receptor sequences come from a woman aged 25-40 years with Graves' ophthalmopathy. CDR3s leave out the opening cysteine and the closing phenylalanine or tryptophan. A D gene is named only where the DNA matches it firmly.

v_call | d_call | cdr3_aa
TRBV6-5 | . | ASSYAIRAASNEQF
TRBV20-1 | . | SHDTNYGYT
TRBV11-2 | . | ASSSAYGARNEAF
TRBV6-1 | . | ASSEPMEAF
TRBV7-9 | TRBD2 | ASSTGLAGDRTGELF
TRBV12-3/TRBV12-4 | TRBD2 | ASSYSSGMYEQY
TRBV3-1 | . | ASSPQVKNIQY
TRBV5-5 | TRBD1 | ASNAQGIHGYT
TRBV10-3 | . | AITPGANSYNEQF
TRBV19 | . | ASSPTKNEKLF
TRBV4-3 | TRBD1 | ASSLGQGPGNTIY
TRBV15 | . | ATSLGDGNYGYT
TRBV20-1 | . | SARDPGLRLGYEQY
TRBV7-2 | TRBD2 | ASSPDSGGNEQY
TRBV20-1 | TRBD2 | SGREGIYEQY
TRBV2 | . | ASSPGTLSTDTQY
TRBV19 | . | ASRGLWEEKLF
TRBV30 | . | AWVRAAYEQY
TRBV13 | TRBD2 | ASSFSPQLAGAKNIQY
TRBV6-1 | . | ASSVGGYSNQPQH
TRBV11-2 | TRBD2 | ASSFLAGHTDTQY
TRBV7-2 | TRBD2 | ASSILTSGSSEQF
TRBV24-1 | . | ATRGWDNQPQH
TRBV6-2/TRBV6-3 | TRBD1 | ASRPVTGLGTQY
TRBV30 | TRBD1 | AWSETGNEQY
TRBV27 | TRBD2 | ASSAWSGRAGELF
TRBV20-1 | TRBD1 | SASHGTGNQPQH
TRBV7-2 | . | ASSLAVPGRNEQY
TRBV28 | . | ASSQQATEAF
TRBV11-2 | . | ASSLDTGIAHETQY
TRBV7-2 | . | ASSPSGDTQY
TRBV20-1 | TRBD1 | SALPGQGFHSNQPQH
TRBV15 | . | ATSRADRTSTEAF
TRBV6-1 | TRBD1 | ASSQNRDRVGNYEQY
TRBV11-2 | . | ASSLGGIGGIPYEQY
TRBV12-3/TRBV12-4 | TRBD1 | ASSSMRGTGVEQY
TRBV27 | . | ASSWGSGPIYEQY
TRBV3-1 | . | ASSPPYGQKLQETQY
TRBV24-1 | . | ATSESTTRGNEQF
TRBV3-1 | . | ASSQEGGNEQF
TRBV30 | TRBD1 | AWSRDRGRQPQH
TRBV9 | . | ASSVGSGTFTEQY
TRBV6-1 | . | ASAIDRNEKLF
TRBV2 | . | ASNEGSLQETQY
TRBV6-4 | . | ASSWGREQVANQPQH
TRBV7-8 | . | ASSLADHQWDEQF